A selection of T cell receptor beta chains follows, all from one sample in a study of T cells after posttransplantation cyclophosphamide. Profiling relied on immunoSEQ multiplex PCR, and the TCRdb table lists in-frame clones only, not all of them. The data show 13,000 to 15,000 clones, roughly 80% seen once. The sequenced material came from memory CD4+ T cells sorted from PBMCs. The receptors were gathered from a man aged 50 to 59. Both conserved end residues are part of each CDR3. Each record gives: V gene, D gene, clone size, J gene, CDR3 protein, CDR3 DNA. The D gene is left open where the match is weak. Some rows have no size entry. The others give once, few or many, or a class for an expanded clone.

v_call: TRBV27; d_call: -; clone_size: -; j_call: TRBJ1-5; cdr3_aa: CVLGRSNQPQHF; cdr3_nt: TGTGTTCTCGGTCGAAGCAATCAGCCCCAGCATTTT
v_call: TRBV7-2; d_call: TRBD2; clone_size: -; j_call: TRBJ2-1; cdr3_aa: CASSLVALAGDNEQFF; cdr3_nt: TGTGCCAGCAGCTTAGTCGCCCTAGCGGGGGACAATGAGCAGTTCTTC
v_call: TRBV19; d_call: -; clone_size: -; j_call: TRBJ2-6; cdr3_aa: CASSVAGFSGANVLTF; cdr3_nt: TGTGCCAGTAGTGTTGCAGGGTTCTCTGGGGCCAACGTCCTGACTTTC
v_call: TRBV27; d_call: TRBD2; clone_size: -; j_call: TRBJ2-7; cdr3_aa: CASSKPSGGTSYEQYF; cdr3_nt: TGTGCCAGCAGTAAACCCAGCGGGGGGACCTCCTACGAGCAGTACTTC
v_call: TRBV18; d_call: TRBD2; clone_size: -; j_call: TRBJ2-7; cdr3_aa: CASSKGGLYEQYF; cdr3_nt: TGTGCCAGCTCAAAGGGAGGGTTATACGAGCAGTACTTC
v_call: TRBV5-1; d_call: -; clone_size: -; j_call: TRBJ2-7; cdr3_aa: CASSSDITSYEQYF; cdr3_nt: TGCGCCAGCAGCTCCGACATAACCTCCTACGAGCAGTACTTC
v_call: TRBV28; d_call: TRBD1; clone_size: few; j_call: TRBJ2-7; cdr3_aa: CASSPMVWGQGPYEQYF; cdr3_nt: TGTGCCAGCAGTCCCATGGTCTGGGGACAGGGACCCTACGAGCAGTACTTC
v_call: TRBV4-3; d_call: -; clone_size: -; j_call: TRBJ1-2; cdr3_aa: CASSHYGGYTF; cdr3_nt: TGCGCCAGCAGCCATTACGGAGGGTACACCTTC
v_call: TRBV5-4; d_call: -; clone_size: -; j_call: TRBJ2-2; cdr3_aa: CASSPAWAQGGTGELFF; cdr3_nt: TGTGCCAGCAGCCCAGCCTGGGCGCAGGGGGGCACCGGGGAGCTGTTTTTT
v_call: TRBV5-8; d_call: TRBD1; clone_size: -; j_call: TRBJ1-1; cdr3_aa: CASSLPGGLGLNTEAFF; cdr3_nt: TGTGCCAGCAGCTTGCCAGGGGGTTTGGGTTTGAACACTGAAGCTTTCTTT
v_call: TRBV7-2; d_call: TRBD1; clone_size: -; j_call: TRBJ1-6; cdr3_aa: CASSTRGINSPLHF; cdr3_nt: TGTGCCAGCAGTACCAGGGGGATTAATTCACCCCTCCACTTT
v_call: TRBV27; d_call: -; clone_size: few; j_call: TRBJ1-5; cdr3_aa: CASSLKAGVPQHF; cdr3_nt: TGTGCCAGCAGTTTAAAAGCCGGGGTGCCCCAGCATTTT
v_call: TRBV7-2; d_call: -; clone_size: -; j_call: TRBJ1-2; cdr3_aa: CASSLTRGIGHGYTF; cdr3_nt: TGTGCCAGCAGCTTAACAAGAGGGATTGGTCATGGCTACACCTTC
v_call: TRBV5-4; d_call: TRBD1; clone_size: few; j_call: TRBJ1-2; cdr3_aa: CASSPNRGGYGYTF; cdr3_nt: TGTGCCAGCAGCCCCAACAGGGGGGGCTATGGCTACACCTTC
v_call: TRBV28; d_call: TRBD2; clone_size: -; j_call: TRBJ2-3; cdr3_aa: CASRRGSGRGRTDTQYF; cdr3_nt: TGTGCCAGCAGGCGGGGGTCCGGTAGAGGAAGGACAGATACGCAGTATTTT
v_call: TRBV14; d_call: -; clone_size: -; j_call: TRBJ1-1; cdr3_aa: CASSQMYGVNTEAFF; cdr3_nt: TGTGCCAGCAGCCAAATGTACGGAGTGAACACTGAAGCTTTCTTT
v_call: TRBV27; d_call: -; clone_size: -; j_call: TRBJ1-6; cdr3_aa: CASKLSFRSNSPLHF; cdr3_nt: TGTGCCAGCAAACTTTCATTTAGGAGTAATTCCCCCCTCCACTTT
v_call: TRBV19; d_call: TRBD2; clone_size: few; j_call: TRBJ2-1; cdr3_aa: CASRETSGSEQFF; cdr3_nt: TGTGCCAGCCGGGAGACTAGCGGGAGCGAGCAGTTCTTC
v_call: TRBV19; d_call: -; clone_size: -; j_call: TRBJ1-1; cdr3_aa: CASSPAGWRTEAFF; cdr3_nt: TGTGCCAGTAGTCCCGCCGGGTGGAGGACTGAAGCTTTCTTT
v_call: TRBV30; d_call: -; clone_size: -; j_call: TRBJ2-7; cdr3_aa: CAWSSQPGYEQYF; cdr3_nt: TGTGCCTGGAGCTCCCAGCCGGGCTACGAGCAGTACTTC
v_call: TRBV5-1; d_call: -; clone_size: -; j_call: TRBJ2-2; cdr3_aa: CASSLFGENTGELFF; cdr3_nt: TGCGCCAGCAGCTTGTTCGGAGAAAACACCGGGGAGCTGTTTTTT
v_call: TRBV5-5; d_call: -; clone_size: -; j_call: TRBJ2-5; cdr3_aa: CASSFRQLQETQYF; cdr3_nt: TGTGCCAGCAGCTTCCGACAACTGCAAGAGACCCAGTACTTC
v_call: TRBV7-3; d_call: -; clone_size: -; j_call: TRBJ2-4; cdr3_aa: CASSAGLGGPAKNIQYF; cdr3_nt: TGTGCCAGCAGCGCCGGACTAGGGGGACCAGCCAAAAACATTCAGTACTTC
v_call: TRBV2; d_call: -; clone_size: -; j_call: TRBJ2-7; cdr3_aa: CASSDGAGYEQYF; cdr3_nt: TGTGCCAGCAGTGATGGGGCGGGGTACGAGCAGTACTTC
v_call: TRBV11-2; d_call: -; clone_size: -; j_call: TRBJ1-6; cdr3_aa: CASSKEVRSPLHF; cdr3_nt: TGTGCCAGCAGCAAAGAGGTTCGTTCACCCCTCCACTTT